This T cell receptor (beta chain) was identified in a study of glioma-infiltrating T cells after dendritic cell vaccination. Study overall: Patients had newly diagnosed or recurrent glioblastoma and received dendritic cell vaccines.

Amplification used 60 V beta primers and 13 J beta primers. Assay used: immunoSEQ multiplex PCR; TCRdb lists only in-frame clones, some missing. The data contain 95,000 to 110,000 clones, about four fifths of them singletons. Germline-derived CDR1 and CDR2 are SGHRS and YFSETQ. The V and J ends lost 3 bases and 2 bases, in that order; junction bases with no gene match: 6. CDR3 length equals 15 residues. Patients had residual fresh-frozen tumor tissue and more than two years of survival data. PBMC sampling occurred before vaccination, two weeks after the third dose, and at progression. This sequence was found in a human donor with glioblastoma. The sample in question was blood, obtained before dendritic cell vaccination. This chain uses TRBV5-1 with TRBJ2-7, with 9 bases matching TRBD1. The CDR3 region has the DNA TGCGCCAGCAGCTCTCCCGGGACAGGGACCTACGAGCAGTACTTC. The encoded protein is CASSSPGTGTYEQYF. The whole variable domain, filled in from reference TRBV5-1 and TRBJ2-7, reads KAGVTQTPRYLIKTRGQQVTLSCSPISGHRSVSWYQQTPGQGLQFLFEYFSETQRNKGNFPGRFSGRQFSNSRSEMNVSTLELGDSALYLCASSSPGTGTYEQYFGPGTRLTVT.